The T cell receptor beta chain described here comes from a study of radiotherapy plus CTLA-4 blockade in lung cancer (dated by TCRdb to between 2018 and 2020). General notes on the study: Among enrolled patients, roughly 17% had an objective response and about 30% reached disease control.

In this study, focal radiation therapy paired with CTLA-4 blockade (ipilimumab) was tested in patients who had chemo-refractory metastatic non-small-cell lung cancer. Note on this clone: Its antigen is not yet known. Base qualities are not provided; no much larger clone lies one nucleotide away.

From its cysteine to its phenylalanine, the CDR3 spans 13 amino acids. The retained sequence is limited to the CDR3, 39 bases, with the frame set at the first base. V ends up 5 bases short and J 5 bases short, with an unmatched junction base count of 5. Sequences SEHNR (CDR1) and FQNEAQ (CDR2) are obtained from the germline V gene (reference sequence). What the study reported, not specific to this receptor: After treatment with radiotherapy and ipilimumab, TCR clones that came from tumors expanded in the peripheral blood. Early dynamic changes in blood T cell clones, together with increased serum interferon-beta after radiation, were reported as the strongest predictors of response.

Library generation was performed with the immunoSEQ multiplex PCR assay. The table was pulled from immuneACCESS by TCRdb, which kept in-frame rearrangements only. Such tables lose some clones; where checked, under half of the loss comes from unresolved V genes, and the rest has no known cause. Within this sample are about 97,000 clones, with roughly 79% of them counted one time only. Roughly 3.1% of the sample lies in the top ten. Recombination linked TRBV7-9 to TRBJ1-2, and 7 junction bases match TRBD1. The specimen comprised peripheral blood, sampled from a patient treated with radiotherapy plus ipilimumab. This TCR was sampled from a human donor with non-small cell lung cancer who had a partial response to radiotherapy plus ipilimumab. Some clones in this sample may be carry-over from other donors' samples. The nucleotides are TGTGCCAGCAGCCAACAGGGGATTTATGGCTACACCTTC. It encodes CASSQQGIYGYTF.